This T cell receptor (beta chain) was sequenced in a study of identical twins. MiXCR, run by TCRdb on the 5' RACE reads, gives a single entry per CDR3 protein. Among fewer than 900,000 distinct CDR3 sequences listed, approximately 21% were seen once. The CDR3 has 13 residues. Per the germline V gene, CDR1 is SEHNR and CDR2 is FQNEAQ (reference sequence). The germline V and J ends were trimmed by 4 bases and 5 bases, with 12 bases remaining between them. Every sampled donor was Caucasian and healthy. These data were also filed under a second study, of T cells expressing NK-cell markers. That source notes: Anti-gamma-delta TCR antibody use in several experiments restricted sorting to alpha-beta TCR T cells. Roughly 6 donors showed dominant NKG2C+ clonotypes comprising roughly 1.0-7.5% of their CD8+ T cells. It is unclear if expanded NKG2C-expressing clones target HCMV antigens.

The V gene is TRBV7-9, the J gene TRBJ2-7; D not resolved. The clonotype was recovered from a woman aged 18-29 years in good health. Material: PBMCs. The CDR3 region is CASSSWVSNEQYF. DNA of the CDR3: TGTGCCAGCAGCTCTTGGGTTAGCAACGAGCAGTACTTC.